This entry features one T cell receptor beta chain sequence. Its antigen is as yet unknown. Ineligible for inclusion were patients with other autoimmune diseases, uncontrolled infections, pregnancy or lactation. CDR1 is LNHDA, CDR2 SQIVND, per germline (reference sequence). The CDR3 consists of 16 residues. Trimming removed 5 bases from V and 3 bases from J, with 19 bases in between. Transcripts of RNA were the source for amplifying TCR beta CDR3 regions. The authors performed first-round RT-PCR with HTBI primers and then a second-round multiplex PCR. TCRdb independently ran MiXCR on the multiplex PCR reads; one entry per CDR3 protein. The sample lists under 200,000 distinct CDR3 sequences, about 40% occurring once. The data derive from a study of Graves' ophthalmopathy and Graves' hyperthyroidism. Study-wide results and caveats: Sensitivity reached 85% to 90% and specificity roughly 82% for a 13-signature model separating ophthalmopathy from stable hyperthyroidism.

This chain joins TRBV19 and TRBJ1-2; D not resolved. Sequenced: peripheral blood. The source of this sequence is a woman aged 40 to 49 with Graves' ophthalmopathy. CDR3 region: CASSPRGRTRDYGYTF. CDR3 nucleotides: TGTGCCAGTAGTCCAAGAGGCAGGACGAGGGACTATGGCTACACCTTC.